These T cell receptor beta chains were read from a single sample in a study of response to subunit inactivated influenza vaccine. From the RT-PCR reads, TCRdb called clonotypes with MiXCR, one entry per CDR3 protein. The table shows roughly 630,000 distinct CDR3 sequences, with less than 15% occurring only once. The sequences come from PBMCs from blood, collected around 15 days before vaccination. The receptor source for this set is a man aged 45-65 years who received an inactivated influenza vaccine. The CDR3 runs from the conserved cysteine through the conserved F or W. Fields, in order: V gene, J gene, D gene, CDR3 protein. D genes are given only for firm matches.

V gene: TRBV20-1
J gene: TRBJ2-7
D gene: -
CDR3 protein: CSARGQTLSYEQYF

V gene: TRBV12-3/TRBV12-4
J gene: TRBJ1-1
D gene: -
CDR3 protein: CASTTRESTEAFF

V gene: TRBV5-5
J gene: TRBJ2-5
D gene: -
CDR3 protein: CASSWAGGDQETQYF

V gene: TRBV28
J gene: TRBJ2-5
D gene: -
CDR3 protein: CASSLYRRDEETQYF

V gene: TRBV29-1
J gene: TRBJ2-1
D gene: -
CDR3 protein: CSVVGIGLNNEQFF

V gene: TRBV7-6
J gene: TRBJ2-7
D gene: -
CDR3 protein: CASSRTGNGAYEQYF

V gene: TRBV29-1
J gene: TRBJ2-3
D gene: TRBD2
CDR3 protein: CSGERGPTDTQYF

V gene: TRBV20-1
J gene: TRBJ2-1
D gene: -
CDR3 protein: CSATDRARNEQFF

V gene: TRBV2
J gene: TRBJ1-1
D gene: -
CDR3 protein: CASSRSGQAFF

V gene: TRBV24-1
J gene: TRBJ2-7
D gene: -
CDR3 protein: CATSLGGAPEQYF

V gene: TRBV6-6
J gene: TRBJ2-5
D gene: -
CDR3 protein: CASSWGIRETQYF

V gene: TRBV12-3/TRBV12-4
J gene: TRBJ2-2
D gene: -
CDR3 protein: CASSPLMATGELFF

V gene: TRBV7-2
J gene: TRBJ2-4
D gene: TRBD1
CDR3 protein: CASSADRANIQYF

V gene: TRBV2
J gene: TRBJ1-1
D gene: -
CDR3 protein: CASTSRGFEAFF

V gene: TRBV28
J gene: TRBJ1-4
D gene: TRBD1
CDR3 protein: CASSSGTVNEKLFF

V gene: TRBV25-1
J gene: TRBJ2-1
D gene: TRBD1
CDR3 protein: CASSDPGQGPLYDEQFF

V gene: TRBV19
J gene: TRBJ1-5
D gene: -
CDR3 protein: CASSIEGIGNQPQHF

V gene: TRBV20-1
J gene: TRBJ1-3
D gene: TRBD1
CDR3 protein: CSARQGPNTIYF

V gene: TRBV7-2
J gene: TRBJ2-1
D gene: TRBD2
CDR3 protein: CASSLLAGAPNEQFF

V gene: TRBV7-3
J gene: TRBJ2-1
D gene: TRBD2
CDR3 protein: CASSPSLAGAYNEQFF

V gene: TRBV18
J gene: TRBJ1-4
D gene: -
CDR3 protein: CASSRMKTNEKLFF

V gene: TRBV5-6
J gene: TRBJ2-3
D gene: -
CDR3 protein: CASSFRPGKNTDTQYF

V gene: TRBV7-2
J gene: TRBJ1-4
D gene: -
CDR3 protein: CASSLNIRGKLFF

V gene: TRBV3-1
J gene: TRBJ2-5
D gene: TRBD2
CDR3 protein: CASSQRAGGPQYF

V gene: TRBV29-1
J gene: TRBJ2-7
D gene: -
CDR3 protein: CSVRDGDTYEQYF

V gene: TRBV11-2
J gene: TRBJ2-5
D gene: -
CDR3 protein: CASSARRIQETQYF

V gene: TRBV7-2
J gene: TRBJ2-7
D gene: TRBD2
CDR3 protein: CASSQTLAGGYEQYF